The T cell receptor beta chain under discussion was sequenced for a study of shared clonotypes between healthy human individuals. Study observations and caveats: It was observed that about 5% of naive CD4 clonotypes were shared across a handful of donors.

TCRdb's copy holds only in-frame clones and misses some; the assay was immunoSEQ multiplex PCR. The sample has 1,500,000 or so clones, around 98.5% seen once; the top ten hold about 0.4%. On this clone: Its matching antigen is unknown. Other DNA sequences in this sample translate to the same CDR3.

V lost 0 bases and J 0 bases, leaving 7 bases between the germline ends. The CDR3 covers 15 residues. Germline lookup yields CDR1 SGHNT and CDR2 YYREEE (reference sequence). Sample: naive CD4+ T cells sorted from blood. The sample's subset: CD45RA+ positively selected. The TCR was taken from a man aged 25 to 40 in good health. V and J are TRBV5-4 and TRBJ2-1, with D perhaps matching TRBD2 (5 bases). DNA of the CDR3: TGTGCCAGCAGCTTGGGGAGGAGCTCCTACAATGAGCAGTTCTTC. It codes for CASSLGRSSYNEQFF.